Shown below are 24 T cell receptor beta chains from a single sample sequenced in a study of blood T cell repertoires in COVID-19. Clones were sequenced by immunoSEQ multiplex PCR, and TCRdb holds only the in-frame ones, with some missing. Here the sample spans 120,000 to 150,000 clones, around 87% being singletons. Sequenced material: peripheral blood. These receptor sequences come from an older man with acute or convalescent COVID-19.

The chain combines TRBV6-6 with TRBJ1-2, with D perhaps TRBD1 (5 bases). Per germline, CDR1 MNHNY and CDR2 SVGAGI (reference sequence). The CDR3 covers 16 residues. Trimming shortened V by 0 bases and J by 7 bases, and 18 bases separated the two germline ends. CDR3 nucleotide sequence: TGTGCCAGCAGTTACTCCCCCTTGCTTGGCAGGGCTGGCTACACCTTC. Protein product: CASSYSPLLGRAGYTF.

This rearrangement joins TRBV2 to TRBJ1-2; D is unresolved. There are 12 residues in the CDR3. Looked up from germline, CDR1 is SNHLY and CDR2 is FYNNEI. The V and J ends lost 7 bases and 4 bases respectively, with 10 bases between them. The CDR3 is CASNLLIYGYTF. CDR3 in DNA: TGTGCCAGCAATCTCCTTATCTATGGCTACACCTTC.

The chain carries TRBV6-5 and TRBJ2-2; maybe TRBD1 (5 bases). The germline V gene encodes CDR1 MNHEY and CDR2 SVGAGI. V was shortened by 6 bases and J by 3 bases, with 8 bases between the two germline ends. The CDR3 runs 13 residues. CDR3 protein: CASRLQDTGELFF. Written as DNA, the CDR3 is TGTGCCAGCAGATTACAGGACACCGGGGAGCTGTTTTTT.

This clone was picked up one time. This rearrangement joins TRBV5-1 to TRBJ2-5, with 9 positions matching TRBD2. In germline, CDR1 is SGHRS, CDR2 YFSETQ. The ends lost 1 base at V and 3 bases at J; junction bases unmatched: 4. The CDR3 is made up of 15 amino acids. CDR3 nucleotides: TGCGCCAGCAGCTTGAAGCGGGGGGTAGAAGAGACCCAGTACTTC. This translates into CASSLKRGVEETQYF.

The rearrangement uses TRBV6-6 and TRBJ2-7; D is unresolved. The CDR3 runs to 12 residues. Germline V gives CDR1 MNHNY, CDR2 SVGAGI (reference sequence). V gave up 2 bases and J gave up 3 bases, with 5 bases separating them. Here the CDR3 DNA reads TGTGCCAGCAGTTACGCTAACTACGAGCAGTACTTC. This sequence encodes CASSYANYEQYF.

The CDR3 spells CASRQTGYNSPLHF. Here the CDR3 DNA reads TGTGCCAGCAGACAGACGGGGTATAATTCACCCCTCCACTTT. The rearrangement links TRBV27 to TRBJ1-6; D gene unclear. Germline V gene data show CDR1 as MNHEY and CDR2 as SMNVEV (reference sequence). The CDR3 extends over 14 amino acids. V lost 6 bases and J lost 4, with 10 bases in between.

The rearrangement joins TRBV5-1 to TRBJ2-5, with 8 bases aligning to TRBD1. Germline V gives CDR1 SGHRS, CDR2 YFSETQ. Trimming took 1 base from V and 5 from J; bases not matched to a gene: 4. The CDR3 is 14 amino acids. The CDR3 reads CASSLSRGQETQYF. The CDR3 DNA follows: TGCGCCAGCAGCTTGAGCAGGGGGCAGGAGACCCAGTACTTC.

The chain has TRBV9 and TRBJ2-7; weak D call: TRBD1 (6 bases). The V end lost 0 bases, the J end lost 2 bases, and 9 bases lay between the germline ends. The CDR3 consists of 14 residues. Germline loops: CDR1 SGDLS, CDR2 YYNGEE. The DNA for the CDR3 is TGTGCCAGCAGCGTAGGGGACATCACCTACGAGCAGTACTTC. Amino acid sequence: CASSVGDITYEQYF. The full variable domain, completed using reference TRBV9 and TRBJ2-7, is DSGVTQTPKHLITATGQRVTLRCSPRSGDLSVYWYQQSLDQGLQFLIQYYNGEERAKGNILERFSAQQFPDLHSELNLSSLELGDSALYFCASSVGDITYEQYFGPGTRLTVT.

This sequence joins TRBV7-2 and TRBJ1-4; perhaps TRBD1 as D (6 bases). Germline V gene sequence: CDR1 SGHTA, CDR2 FQGNSA. With 5 bases removed from V and 2 bases from J, the gap between germline ends came to 15 bases. The CDR3 covers 16 residues. The CDR3, as DNA: TGTGCCAGCAGCCCGAAATCCACAGGGACTAATGAAAAACTGTTTTTT. Translated, it gives CASSPKSTGTNEKLFF.

The chain uses TRBV7-2 and TRBJ2-7, with D possibly being TRBD2 (7 bases). There are 19 residues in the CDR3. Germline V gene sequence: CDR1 SGHTA, CDR2 FQGNSA. V was clipped by 0 bases and J by 4 bases, with 25 bases between them. In DNA, the CDR3 is TGTGCCAGCAGCTTAGCCCGTGTGGGAGGAACGGGGGGCAATTACGAGCAGTACTTC. This encodes CASSLARVGGTGGNYEQYF.

This sequence joins TRBV5-4 and TRBJ1-1; D is possibly TRBD1 (6 bases). Germline assignment: CDR1 SGHNT and CDR2 YYREEE (reference sequence). V was trimmed by 4 bases and J by 4 bases, leaving 17 bases between them. This CDR3 comprises 15 residues. CDR3: CASSALGGRGTEAFF. In DNA form, the CDR3 reads TGTGCCAGCAGCGCCCTAGGGGGGAGGGGCACTGAAGCTTTCTTT.

The genes are TRBV7-2 and TRBJ1-3; a weak D match, TRBD1 (5 bases). This CDR3 is 13 amino acids long. From germline, CDR1 is SGHTA and CDR2 FQGNSA. Between the trimmed V and J ends, which lost 5 bases and 4 bases, there was a span of 9 bases. In DNA, the CDR3 is TGTGCCAGCAGCACAAGACAGGGAAACACCATATATTTT. This sequence encodes CASSTRQGNTIYF.

A remark on this clone: Other DNA sequences within the sample encode an identical CDR3. CDR3 DNA: TGTGCCAGCTCAGGGTCTGGGGCCAACGTCCTGACTTTC. This gives the protein CASSGSGANVLTF. This sequence joins TRBV2 and TRBJ2-6; D perhaps matches TRBD1 (5 bases). Germline CDR1 and CDR2: SNHLY and FYNNEI. This CDR3 is 13 amino acids long. Deletions cut 8 bases from V and 1 base from J, with 6 bases between. Based on the CDR3 plus reference TRBV2 and TRBJ2-6, the full variable domain is EPEVTQTPSHQVTQMGQEVILRCVPISNHLYFYWYRQILGQKVEFLVSFYNNEISEKSEIFDDQFSVERPDGSNFTLKIRSTKLEDSAMYFCASSGSGANVLTFGAGSRLTVL.

This chain connects TRBV6-5 to TRBJ1-2, with 7 nucleotides matching TRBD1. This CDR3 has 13 residues. V gave up 5 bases and J gave up 8 bases; unmatched junction bases: 8. Germline CDR1 MNHEY, CDR2 SVGAGI. The CDR3 here is CASSRGGAFGYTF. The DNA for the CDR3 is TGTGCCAGCAGTCGAGGGGGCGCTTTCGGCTACACCTTC.

The chain has TRBV5-1 and TRBJ2-7, with 16 bases matching TRBD2. Germline lookup yields CDR1 SGHRS and CDR2 YFSETQ. The CDR3 has 18 amino acids. After removal of 6 bases from V and 4 bases from J, the junction contained 13 bases not matched to a gene. The CDR3 protein is CASTVGTSGRAGLYEQYF. As DNA, the CDR3 is TGCGCCAGCACGGTTGGGACTAGCGGGAGGGCCGGCCTGTACGAGCAGTACTTC.

This chain uses TRBV12-3 or TRBV12-4 with TRBJ1-6; the D gene is possibly TRBD1 (5 bases). Trimming took 6 bases from V and 7 from J, leaving 7 bases between them. This CDR3 spans 12 amino acids. In nucleotides, the CDR3 is TGTGCCAGCAGCTCAGGGAATTCACCCCTCCACTTT. Translation gives CASSSGNSPLHF.

The V and J genes are TRBV6-1 and TRBJ2-7; 7 nucleotides align to TRBD2. The trim removed 2 bases at V and 1 base at J, leaving 11 bases unmatched. The CDR3 is made up of 17 amino acids. CDR1 and CDR2 (germline): MNHNS, SASEGT. The chain's CDR3 is CASSEQVSGGWSYEQYF. The CDR3 DNA reads as TGTGCCAGCAGTGAACAGGTCTCCGGGGGGTGGTCCTACGAGCAGTACTTC.

This sequence joins TRBV2 and TRBJ2-7; perhaps TRBD2 as D (6 bases). The CDR3 length is 14 residues. V was pared by 9 bases and J by 0 bases, with 15 bases between. From germline, CDR1 is SNHLY and CDR2 FYNNEI. The CDR3 nucleotides read TGTGCCAGTAGGGAGGACTGGTTCTCCTACGAGCAGTACTTC. Translation: CASREDWFSYEQYF.

The rearrangement uses TRBV7-2 and TRBJ1-1; 8 bases are a match to TRBD1. Germline V CDR1 and CDR2: SGHTA, FQGNSA. CDR3 length: 14 amino acids. J was trimmed by 5 bases and V by 4 bases; bases with no gene match: 6. The CDR3 bases are TGTGCCAGCAGCTGGACAGGGTCGGGAACTGAAGCTTTCTTT. It is translated as CASSWTGSGTEAFF.

The rearrangement joins TRBV6-4 to TRBJ2-1; the match to TRBD2 covers 8 bases. The germline V gene has CDR1 MRHNA and CDR2 SNTAGT. The junction had 6 bases not matched to a gene; V was cut back by 4 bases and J by 1 base. This CDR3 has 16 amino acids. This CDR3 is CASSASAGGSYNEQFF. The CDR3 coding sequence is TGTGCCAGCAGTGCTTCTGCGGGAGGATCCTACAATGAGCAGTTCTTC.

This chain uses TRBV7-9 with TRBJ1-2, with 9 positions matching TRBD1. V shed 5 bases and J 8 bases; nucleotides not matched to a gene: 9. CDR1 SEHNR and CDR2 FQNEAQ come from the germline V gene (reference sequence). This CDR3 is built from 14 residues. DNA for the CDR3: TGTGCCAGCAGCAGCCCCGGGACAGGGAGAGGCTACACCTTC. Translation gives CASSSPGTGRGYTF.

The genes are TRBV7-9 and TRBJ2-7; D remains unclear. The CDR3 sequence is 15 residues long. V was trimmed by 5 bases and J by 2 bases, leaving 16 bases between them. Germline assignment: CDR1 SEHNR and CDR2 FQNEAQ (reference sequence). This CDR3 reads CASSPAVGVTYEQYF. CDR3 in DNA: TGTGCCAGCAGCCCAGCCGTGGGCGTTACCTACGAGCAGTACTTC.

This chain uses TRBV7-9 with TRBJ2-3, with D possibly TRBD2 on 6 matching bases. Germline V gene data show CDR1 as SEHNR and CDR2 as FQNEAQ (reference sequence). Deletions cut 11 bases from V and 4 bases from J, with 13 bases between. The CDR3 has 12 amino acids. CDR3 in amino acids: CAGAGTADTQYF. In nucleotides, the CDR3 is TGTGCCGGGGCGGGGACGGCAGATACGCAGTATTTT.

This chain joins TRBV6-5 and TRBJ2-4; tentatively, D is TRBD2 (5 bases). The CDR3 runs 15 residues. Per the germline V gene, CDR1 is MNHEY and CDR2 is SVGAGI. The V end was cut by 4 bases, the J end by 1 base, with 11 bases between. CDR3 protein: CASSSPRAAKNIQYF. The CDR3 region has the DNA TGTGCCAGCAGTTCGCCGCGGGCTGCCAAAAACATTCAGTACTTC.